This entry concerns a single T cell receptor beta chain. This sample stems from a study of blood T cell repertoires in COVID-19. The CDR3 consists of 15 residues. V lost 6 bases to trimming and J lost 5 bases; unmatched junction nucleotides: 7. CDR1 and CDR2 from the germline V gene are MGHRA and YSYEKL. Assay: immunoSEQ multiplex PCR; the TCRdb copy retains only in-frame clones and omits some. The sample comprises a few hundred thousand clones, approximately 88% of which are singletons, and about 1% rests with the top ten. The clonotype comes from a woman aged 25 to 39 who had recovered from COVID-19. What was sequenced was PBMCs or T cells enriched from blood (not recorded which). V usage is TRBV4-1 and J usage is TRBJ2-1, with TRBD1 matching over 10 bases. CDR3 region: CASSHRDRGHNEQFF. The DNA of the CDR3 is TGCGCCAGCAGTCACCGGGACAGGGGCCACAATGAGCAGTTCTTC.